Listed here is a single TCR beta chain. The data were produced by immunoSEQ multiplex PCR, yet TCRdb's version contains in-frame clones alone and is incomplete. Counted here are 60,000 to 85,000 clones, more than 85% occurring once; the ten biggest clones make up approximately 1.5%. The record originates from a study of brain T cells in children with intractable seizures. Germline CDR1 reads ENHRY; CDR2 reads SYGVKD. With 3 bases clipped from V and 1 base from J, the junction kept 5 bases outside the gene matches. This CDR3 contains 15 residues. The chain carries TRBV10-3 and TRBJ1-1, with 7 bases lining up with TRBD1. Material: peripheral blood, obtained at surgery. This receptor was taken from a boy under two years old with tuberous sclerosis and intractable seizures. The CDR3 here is CAISDIQGSNTEAFF. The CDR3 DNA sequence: TGTGCCATCAGTGACATACAGGGGTCGAACACTGAAGCTTTCTTT.